This passage covers 4 T cell receptor beta chains from one sample sequenced in a study of cytomegalovirus exposure and HLA in healthy donors. The PCR ran on 60 Vbeta and 13 Jbeta primers. The method was immunoSEQ multiplex PCR; TCRdb's version includes in-frame clones alone and lacks a portion of them. Its table lists approximately 120,000 clones. The sample consisted of PBMCs. These receptors were obtained from a man aged 18 to 29 in good health and CMV-seronegative.

V is TRBV5-6 and J is TRBJ2-1; 9 bases agree with TRBD2. Trimming at V came to 0 bases and at J to 9 bases, leaving 10 bases not matched to a gene. CDR3 length: 16 residues. The V gene's germline CDR1 is SGHDT and CDR2 YYEEEE. The CDR3 DNA follows: TGTGCCAGCAGCTTGGTGGGCGGGAGGGTCCTCGGTGAGCAGTTCTTC. Encoded protein: CASSLVGGRVLGEQFF.

The chain has TRBV6-5 and TRBJ1-4; 10 nucleotides match TRBD1. Germline-derived CDR1 and CDR2 are MNHEY and SVGAGI. The length of the CDR3 is 12 residues. Germline trimming cut 6 bases from V and 11 bases from J; bases unmatched to any gene: 3. CDR3 in DNA: TGTGCCAGCAGCCGGACAGGGGGTAAACTGTTTTTT. This codes for CASSRTGGKLFF.

The chain combines TRBV27 with TRBJ2-7, with TRBD1 identical over 9 bases. The J segment lost 3 bases and the V segment lost 2 bases, leaving 2 bases of the junction unmatched. The CDR3 loop spans 14 amino acids. Germline lookup yields CDR1 MNHEY and CDR2 SMNVEV (reference sequence). CDR3 sequence (DNA): TGTGCCAGCAGTTTAGGGACAGGGATCTACGAGCAGTACTTC. The encoded protein is CASSLGTGIYEQYF.

This rearrangement joins TRBV18 to TRBJ2-2; 7 bases are a match to TRBD1. Germline V lookup: CDR1 KGHSH, CDR2 LQKENI. V shed 3 bases and J 9 bases; nucleotides not matched to a gene: 10. This CDR3 comprises 15 residues. The CDR3 sequence is CASSPPDRFGRELFF. The CDR3 DNA is TGTGCCAGCTCACCCCCGGACAGGTTTGGAAGGGAGCTGTTTTTT.